This TCR beta chain originates from a study of regulatory T cells in long-lasting Graves disease (dated by TCRdb to the early 2020s). Background on the whole study: Persistent Graves' disease was defined as antithyroid drug treatment for over 5 years with persistently positive TSH receptor autoantibodies. Patients with persistent Graves' disease were compared with patients with newly diagnosed Graves' disease using TCR sequencing and RNA sequencing of peripheral blood. The study took place in China and was registered as a clinical trial. A total of roughly 35 samples underwent TCR sequencing, from around 13 patients with persistent Graves' disease and 20 or so patients with newly diagnosed Graves' disease. Persistent Graves' disease patients in the clinical cohort had taken antithyroid drugs for 8 to 12 years on average.

This clonotype was detected many times. Its antigen remains unidentified. No base qualities exist here, and no much larger clone lies one base off it. Overall study outcomes, separate from this receptor: Only the TCR beta chain was sequenced and analyzed. Because the primary lesion, thyroid tissue, could not be accessed, the study looked at peripheral blood alone. A larger number of public clonotypes was shared among persistent patients (approximately 3,000) than among newly diagnosed patients (around 970). TRBV28, TRBJ1-2 and TRBJ2-5 were preferentially used in persistent disease, while TRBV20-1 and TRBJ2-1 were favored in newly diagnosed disease. The authors acknowledged the small sample size as a limitation that may reduce accuracy. Persistent Graves' disease patients showed lower TCR Shannon entropy and fewer highly expanded clones than newly diagnosed patients, suggesting clonal expansion.

The library was built by means of multiplex PCR. Sequencing relied on an Illumina HiSeq 4000. CDR3 regions were amplified by Arm-PCR with iRepertoire HTBI primers to construct TCR beta libraries. PCR products were gel purified before sequencing. The paper's processing steps were these. Gene usage analysis of CDR3 amino acid clonotypes used the 50 to 70 TRBV and 14 to 15 TRBJ segments found across samples. COPE and FqMerger were used to merge filtered high-quality paired reads into contigs. BLAST was used to align contigs to IMGT TRBV, TRBD and TRBJ reference genes, with CDR3 defined following IMGT. Highly expanded clones were defined as clonotypes with a frequency above 0.1%. Shannon entropy served as the measure of repertoire diversity, while the Gini coefficient captured V-J evenness. A clonotype was considered public if more than one individual shared it. TCRdb reprocessing: public reads trimmed at Q25 with fastp, clones called with MiXCR, in-frame beta chains kept. Every entry covers one CDR3 protein and lists the most common genes and DNA from its rows. These V and J calls originate from TCRdb's pipeline instead of the authors' own analysis. The sample table holds over 300,000 distinct CDR3 sequences, of which less than 20% were seen once. The ten most abundant clones make up roughly 27% of the sample.

This specimen's time point label, interpreted: persistent/refractory GD, antithyroid drugs over 5 years with positive TRAb. For both TCR sequencing and RNA sequencing, RNA was extracted from PBMCs using TRIzol. The diagnosis of Graves' disease was made according to American Thyroid Association guidelines. Patients were recruited from an endocrinology department in Xi'an, China. Each patient gave around 9.2 milliliters of peripheral blood, collected in an EDTA anticoagulant tube. Ficoll Paque Plus density gradient separation was used to isolate PBMCs, and no further T cell sorting was done. RNA quality was checked with an Agilent 2100 Bioanalyzer and agarose gel, and concentration with a NanoDrop 2000. V loses 6 bases, J loses 7 bases, and the germline ends lie 12 bases apart. The CDR3 runs 12 amino acids, cysteine and phenylalanine included. The only DNA kept is the CDR3, 36 bases in frame from the first base.

The source of this sequence is a female donor with Graves disease. The sequenced sample was peripheral blood mononuclear cells (PBMCs), obtained when the disease was refractory, from a patient treated with antithyroid drugs. The chain is encoded by TRBV12-3 or TRBV12-4 joined to TRBJ1-2, with the identity of the D gene unclear. The DNA is as follows: TGTGCCAGCAGCCCGGGGAGTCCTGGCTACACCTTC. The encoded protein is CASSPGSPGYTF.